This TCR beta chain came from a study of shared clonotypes between healthy human individuals. Whole-study results and caveats: Across four donors, naive CD4 shared 5% to 6.5%, naive CD8 less than 4%, memory CD4 more than 2%, memory CD8 about 0.38%.

Profiling relied on immunoSEQ multiplex PCR, and the TCRdb table lists in-frame clones only, not all of them. The sample holds about 680,000 clones, under 95% seen once. CD8 cells classed as naive were CD45RO-negative and positively selected for CCR7, excluding terminally differentiated effector memory CD45RA+ cells. In the case of this clone: Its antigen is unidentified.

The junction had 9 bases not matched to a gene; V was cut back by 2 bases and J by 6 bases. The germline V gene has CDR1 SNHLY and CDR2 FYNNEI. The CDR3 spans 15 residues. The sample taken for sequencing was naive CD8+ T cells sorted from blood. This TCR was recovered from a man aged 30 to 45 in good health. The rearrangement joins TRBV2 to TRBJ1-1, with 7 bases identical to TRBD1. The CDR3 coding sequence is TGTGCCAGCAGTGAATCTTGGGACAGACCCCCTGAAGCTTTCTTT. It translates to CASSESWDRPPEAFF.